This T cell receptor beta chain was retrieved from a study of blood T cell repertoires in COVID-19. This clone occurred a few times. The protocol was immunoSEQ multiplex PCR, while the TCRdb copy is restricted to in-frame clones and leaves out a portion. Of approximately 66,000 clones in the sample, about 86% were seen once. V lost 5 bases and J lost 2, with 10 bases in between. The germline gives CDR1 MNHEY, CDR2 SMNVEV (reference sequence). The CDR3 runs 14 residues. The material sequenced was peripheral blood. The chain employs TRBV27 and TRBJ1-3; tentatively, D is TRBD1 (6 bases). This clonotype was sampled from a man aged 50 or older with active COVID-19. The CDR3 loop reads CASSPSGAGNTIYF. The CDR3 bases are TGTGCCAGCAGTCCGTCAGGGGCTGGAAACACCATATATTTT.